These 30 T cell receptor beta chains originate from one sample sequenced in a study of blood T cell repertoires in COVID-19. Profiling relied on immunoSEQ multiplex PCR, and the TCRdb table lists in-frame clones only, not all of them. The sample holds roughly 100,000 clones, around 74% seen once. The sequencing input was peripheral blood. The receptors were gathered from a woman between 65 and 79 years old with acute or convalescent COVID-19.

This chain connects TRBV6-5 to TRBJ1-5; perhaps TRBD1 as D (5 bases). This CDR3 has 14 residues. Germline values: CDR1 MNHEY, CDR2 SVGAGI. V gave up 5 bases and J gave up 0 bases, with 8 bases separating them. The chain's CDR3 is CASSTGYSNQPQHF. In DNA, the CDR3 is TGTGCCAGCAGTACAGGTTATAGCAATCAGCCCCAGCATTTT.

As for this clone: A much more abundant neighbour one base away suggests this may be a read error. The V call is TRBV2, the J call TRBJ2-5; D remains ambiguous. V dropped 6 bases and J dropped 3 bases, with 5 bases sitting between them. This CDR3 is built from 11 residues. The germline CDR1 and CDR2 sequences are SNHLY and FYNNEI. The CDR3 reads CASRQKETQYF. Written as DNA, the CDR3 is TGTGCCAGCAGACAGAAAGAGACCCAGTACTTC.

The chain recombines TRBV7-8 with TRBJ1-1; no reliable D call. This CDR3 contains 13 residues. Germline CDR1 is SGHVS and CDR2 is FQNEAQ. Trimming took 1 base from V and 8 from J, leaving 11 bases between them. The CDR3 region has the DNA TGTGCCAGCAGCTTAGAGACACGTCCCGAAGCTTTCTTT. Translated, it gives CASSLETRPEAFF.

This clone was detected once. The gene calls are TRBV3-1 (or the pseudogene TRBV3-2) and TRBJ1-2; the match to TRBD1 covers 9 bases. The V gene's germline CDR1 is LGHDT and CDR2 YNNKEL (reference sequence). The J segment lost 2 bases and the V segment lost 0 bases, leaving 7 bases of the junction unmatched. The CDR3 totals 17 residues. The CDR3 sequence: CASSQDVGTGQNYGYTF. The CDR3, as DNA: TGTGCCAGCAGCCAAGATGTAGGGACAGGGCAAAACTATGGCTACACCTTC.

The chain uses TRBV2 and TRBJ1-5; no definite D call. The germline gives CDR1 SNHLY, CDR2 FYNNEI. V dropped 6 bases and J dropped 1 base, with 13 bases sitting between them. This CDR3 spans 15 amino acids. The CDR3 bases are TGTGCCAGCAGGTGGGCCCTTCGAAGCAATCAGCCCCAGCATTTT. Translation: CASRWALRSNQPQHF.

This clone occurred a few times. The chain has TRBV11-2 and TRBJ1-5; tentatively, D is TRBD1 (6 bases). The germline gives CDR1 SGHAT, CDR2 FQNNGV. The CDR3 has 14 amino acids. Trimming shortened V by 3 bases and J by 7 bases, and 13 bases separated the two germline ends. In nucleotides, the CDR3 is TGTGCCAGCAGCTTGGGTACAGGGAACCAGCCCCAGCATTTT. This encodes CASSLGTGNQPQHF. The full variable domain, completed using reference TRBV11-2 and TRBJ1-5, is EAGVAQSPRYKIIEKRQSVAFWCNPISGHATLYWYQQILGQGPKLLIQFQNNGVVDDSQLPKDRFSAERLKGVDSTLKIQPAKLEDSAVYLCASSLGTGNQPQHFGDGTRLSIL.

This sequence joins TRBV19 and TRBJ2-1; TRBD2 matches 9 bases. The V gene end was trimmed by 8 bases and the J gene end by 5 bases; junction bases not matched to a gene: 10. Germline loops: CDR1 LNHDA, CDR2 SQIVND (reference sequence). The length of the CDR3 is 15 residues. This CDR3 reads CASRRGTSPHNEQFF. DNA for the CDR3: TGTGCCAGTCGGAGGGGGACTAGCCCCCACAATGAGCAGTTCTTC.

The CDR3 DNA sequence: TGTGCCACCAGTGCACAAACGGGAAACACCATATATTTT. It is translated as CATSAQTGNTIYF. The chain couples TRBV24-1 to TRBJ1-3, with D unclear. Trimming left V 5 bases short and J 4 bases short, with 8 bases between. CDR3 length: 13 residues. Germline CDR1 is KGHDR and CDR2 is SFDVKD.

This chain joins TRBV7-8 and TRBJ2-7; D possibly corresponds to TRBD1 (5 bases). Germline-derived CDR1 and CDR2 are SGHVS and FQNEAQ. This CDR3 spans 14 amino acids. The V end was cut by 7 bases, the J end by 2 bases, with 15 bases between. Here the CDR3 DNA reads TGTGCCAGCATTCAGGGTATGGGCACCTACGAGCAGTACTTC. Residues: CASIQGMGTYEQYF.

This clone was seen once. For the CDR3, the DNA is TGTGCCAGCAGCCACACTCCTAGCGGGGGAGACAATGAGCAGTTCTTC. Encoded protein: CASSHTPSGGDNEQFF. The rearrangement joins TRBV3-1 (or the pseudogene TRBV3-2) to TRBJ2-1; 10 nucleotides align to TRBD2. CDR1 is LGHDT, CDR2 YNNKEL, per germline (reference sequence). CDR3 length equals 16 residues. The V and J ends lost 3 bases and 5 bases, in that order; junction bases with no gene match: 7.

The gene calls are TRBV6-5 and TRBJ2-2; 7 bases are shared with TRBD1. The CDR3 contains 15 residues. CDR1 is MNHEY and CDR2 is SVGAGI in the germline V gene. Trimming cost V 6 bases and J 10 bases; bases outside gene matches: 14. The CDR3 DNA sequence: TGTGCCAGCAGGCCCGGGACAGCCGCCGACAAGGAGCTGTTTTTT. Translation gives CASRPGTAADKELFF.

In its sample, this clone was seen many times. The chain uses TRBV6-2 or TRBV6-3 and TRBJ2-7; 11 bases fit TRBD1. Germline CDR1 MNHEY, CDR2 SVGEGT. J gave up 5 bases and V 6 bases, and 6 bases lay outside the gene matches. The CDR3 sequence is 14 residues long. The DNA for the CDR3 is TGTGCCAGCAGCATGGACAGGGGGCTCGACGAGCAGTACTTC. Encoded protein: CASSMDRGLDEQYF.

This clone was found a few times. V gene TRBV2 combines with J gene TRBJ2-7; maybe TRBD2 (5 bases). Per the germline V gene, CDR1 is SNHLY and CDR2 is FYNNEI. The CDR3 extends over 13 amino acids. V shed 7 bases and J shed 2 bases, with 12 bases lying between them. CDR3 sequence reads: CASNRGMAYEQYF. The CDR3 nucleotides are TGTGCCAGCAATCGGGGAATGGCCTACGAGCAGTACTTC.

The rearrangement joins TRBV5-1 to TRBJ1-2; tentative D call: TRBD1 (6 bases). Germline CDR1 reads SGHRS; CDR2 reads YFSETQ. This CDR3 is 14 amino acids long. With 4 bases removed from V and 5 bases from J, the gap between germline ends came to 15 bases. CDR3 sequence (DNA): TGCGCCAGCAGCCCTGGACAGCTAATTTATGGCTACACCTTC. This codes for CASSPGQLIYGYTF.

This rearrangement joins TRBV6-5 to TRBJ2-2; D remains ambiguous. This CDR3 has 12 residues. Germline assignment: CDR1 MNHEY and CDR2 SVGAGI. The germline V and J ends were trimmed by 4 bases and 5 bases, with 5 bases remaining between them. CDR3 coding DNA: TGTGCCAGCAGTTGGAGAACCGGGGAGCTGTTTTTT. Translated: CASSWRTGELFF.

This rearrangement joins TRBV27 to TRBJ1-6; D is possibly TRBD1 (6 bases). Trimming took off 5 bases at V and 10 bases at J, with 12 bases between the two ends. The CDR3 totals 13 residues. Germline assignment: CDR1 MNHEY and CDR2 SMNVEV (reference sequence). As DNA, the CDR3 is TGTGCCAGCAGTCTGGGGGCGCGATCACCCCTCCACTTT. Translation: CASSLGARSPLHF.

This clone appeared once. A much bigger clone sits one base away, suggesting this may be a read error. The chain recombines TRBV19 with TRBJ1-6; possible D gene TRBD1, 6 bases. CDR1 is LNHDA, CDR2 SQIVND, per germline (reference sequence). The CDR3 extends over 13 amino acids. V was pared by 10 bases and J by 11 bases, with 18 bases between. The CDR3 loop reads CATARGNNPPLHF. Here the CDR3 DNA reads TGTGCCACCGCCAGGGGAAATAACCCACCCCTCCACTTT.

The V call is TRBV5-6, the J call TRBJ1-2, with D possibly TRBD1 on 5 matching bases. V lost 0 bases to trimming and J lost 1 base, with 10 bases between them. The CDR3 covers 15 residues. The germline gives CDR1 SGHDT, CDR2 YYEEEE. The CDR3 reads CASSLAGGSNYGYTF. CDR3 in DNA: TGTGCCAGCAGCTTGGCGGGGGGGAGTAACTATGGCTACACCTTC.

This clone showed up just a few times. The chain has TRBV6-5 and TRBJ2-7, with TRBD2 matching over 9 bases. This CDR3 is built from 15 residues. Germline CDR1 reads MNHEY; CDR2 reads SVGAGI. V was clipped by 5 bases and J by 5 bases; unmatched bases: 10. CDR3 loop: CASSSPRGGAHEQYF. CDR3 nucleotides: TGTGCCAGCAGTAGTCCCCGCGGGGGGGCCCACGAGCAGTACTTC.

The V and J genes are TRBV30 and TRBJ2-7; 7 positions match TRBD1. Germline-derived CDR1 and CDR2 are GTSNPN and SVGIG (reference sequence). This CDR3 contains 16 residues. The trim removed 1 base at V and 1 base at J, leaving 10 bases unmatched. CDR3 coding DNA: TGTGCCTGGAGTGGGACCTACGGGACAGCGTCCTACGAGCAGTACTTC. Translating gives CAWSGTYGTASYEQYF.

The rearrangement links TRBV11-3 to TRBJ1-4; D is undetermined. The CDR3 consists of 16 residues. The V and J ends lost 2 bases and 8 bases respectively, with 18 bases between them. Germline CDR1 and CDR2: SGHNT and YENEEA. The CDR3 DNA follows: TGTGCCAGCAGCTTACAATCTTCGTGGTTCGAGGAAAAACTGTTTTTT. This codes for CASSLQSSWFEEKLFF.

V and J are TRBV19 and TRBJ2-2; TRBD2 aligns across 7 bases. With V trimmed by 5 bases and J by 5 bases, 8 bases remained unmatched. The CDR3 extends over 15 amino acids. Germline V gene data show CDR1 as LNHDA and CDR2 as SQIVND (reference sequence). In DNA, the CDR3 is TGTGCCAGTAGTCCCCGGACTAGTCCAACCGGGGAGCTGTTTTTT. Protein product: CASSPRTSPTGELFF.

The V and J genes are TRBV7-2 and TRBJ1-2; TRBD1 aligns across 7 bases. CDR3 length: 16 residues. From germline, CDR1 is SGHTA and CDR2 FQGNSA. V lost 5 bases to trimming and J lost 8 bases; unmatched junction nucleotides: 17. The CDR3 spells CASSPRTGPTLGGYTF. The CDR3 region has the DNA TGTGCCAGCAGCCCCCGGACAGGTCCCACTCTGGGCGGCTACACCTTC.

This clone was detected only a few times. The CDR3 sequence: CATSRDQGAKSGELFF. The CDR3 DNA sequence: TGTGCCACCAGCAGAGATCAGGGGGCCAAATCCGGGGAGCTGTTTTTT. The gene calls are TRBV15 and TRBJ2-2, with TRBD1 identical over 8 bases. The CDR3 runs 16 residues. The germline V gene has CDR1 LNHNV and CDR2 YYDKDF (reference sequence). With 0 bases clipped from V and 6 bases from J, the junction kept 6 bases outside the gene matches.

The chain uses TRBV7-2 and TRBJ1-4; D is unclear. Germline V CDR1 and CDR2: SGHTA, FQGNSA. V lost 5 bases and J 10 bases, leaving 20 bases between the germline ends. CDR3 length equals 15 residues. The CDR3 spells CASSPGGVRGGKLFF. CDR3 bases: TGTGCCAGCAGCCCTGGCGGGGTTCGCGGCGGAAAACTGTTTTTT. The complete variable domain, with remaining parts taken from reference TRBV7-2 and TRBJ1-4, reads GAGVSQSPSNKVTEKGKDVELRCDPISGHTALYWYRQSLGQGLEFLIYFQGNSAPDKSGLPSDRFSAERTGGSVSTLTIQRTQQEDSAVYLCASSPGGVRGGKLFFGSGTQLSVL.

V gene TRBV3-1 (or the pseudogene TRBV3-2) combines with J gene TRBJ2-1, with 8 bases lining up with TRBD1. Germline CDR1 and CDR2: LGHDT and YNNKEL (reference sequence). The CDR3 is 12 amino acids. With 10 bases clipped from V and 9 bases from J, the junction kept 8 bases outside the gene matches. In DNA, the CDR3 is TGTGCCACTGCGGACAGGGCGACTGAGCAGTTCTTC. This codes for CATADRATEQFF.

The DNA for the CDR3 is TGTGCCACCCCGGGAACCCTATACAATGAGCAGTTCTTC. Its protein is CATPGTLYNEQFF. The chain combines TRBV6-5 with TRBJ2-1; possible D gene TRBD2, 5 bases. Germline CDR1 is MNHEY and CDR2 is SVGAGI. This CDR3 spans 13 amino acids. Deletions cut 10 bases from V and 4 bases from J, with 14 bases between.

This chain uses TRBV30 with TRBJ1-1; D is unresolved. There are 14 residues in the CDR3. From germline, CDR1 is GTSNPN and CDR2 SVGIG (reference sequence). Deletions cut 3 bases from V and 3 bases from J, with 14 bases between. The CDR3 reads CAWSPKFRDTEAFF. The CDR3 nucleotides read TGTGCCTGGAGCCCAAAATTTCGGGACACTGAAGCTTTCTTT.

The chain is built from TRBV11-2 and TRBJ2-5, with D uncertain. V was trimmed by 10 bases and J by 5 bases, leaving 11 bases between them. Germline V gene lookup returns CDR1 SGHAT and CDR2 FQNNGV. This CDR3 region has 11 residues. In DNA form, the CDR3 reads TGTGCCACCAAGAGGAGCGAGACCCAGTACTTC. Its translation is CATKRSETQYF.

This clone was detected only a few times. This chain links TRBV15 with TRBJ1-5; 8 bases align to TRBD1. The CDR3 loop spans 15 amino acids. V lost 0 bases and J lost 5; bases outside the gene matches: 3. Germline CDR1 reads LNHNV; CDR2 reads YYDKDF (reference sequence). The CDR3 DNA sequence: TGTGCCACCAGCAGAGATGCGACAGGGGATCAGCCCCAGCATTTT. Its protein product is CATSRDATGDQPQHF.